These 32 T cell receptor beta chains share one sample of origin, sequenced in a study of cytomegalovirus exposure and HLA in healthy donors. The PCR was carried out with 60 Vbeta primers and 13 Jbeta primers. Repertoires were generated with immunoSEQ multiplex PCR, while TCRdb's copy carries only in-frame clones and drops some. In the table there are roughly 100,000 clones, about 64% of which are singletons. Sequenced material: PBMCs. The receptors originated from a female donor in good health and CMV-seronegative.

The V and J genes are TRBV18 and TRBJ2-2, with 10 nucleotides matching TRBD1. This CDR3 comprises 16 residues. Germline-derived CDR1 and CDR2 are KGHSH and LQKENI. V lost 2 bases, J lost 5 bases, and 5 bases stayed unmatched. The CDR3 loop reads CASSPETGGWTGELFF. The CDR3 nucleotides read TGTGCCAGCTCACCAGAGACAGGGGGCTGGACCGGGGAGCTGTTTTTT.

The chain carries TRBV28 and TRBJ1-4; TRBD1 matches 8 bases. The CDR3 has 17 amino acids. Trimming at V came to 5 bases and at J to 3 bases, leaving 11 bases not matched to a gene. CDR1 is MDHEN and CDR2 is SYDVKM in the germline V gene. CDR3 in DNA: TGTGCCAGCAGTACGCGGGCAGGGGGCCCGGCTAATGAAAAACTGTTTTTT. This gives the protein CASSTRAGGPANEKLFF.

The V call is TRBV30, the J call TRBJ1-6, with D unresolved. This CDR3 region has 12 residues. Germline CDR1 GTSNPN, CDR2 SVGIG (reference sequence). V was pared by 1 base and J by 7 bases, with 5 bases between. CDR3: CAWSGQNSPLHF. In DNA, the CDR3 is TGTGCCTGGAGTGGGCAGAATTCACCCCTCCACTTT.

The chain links TRBV30 to TRBJ1-5; D ambiguous. The CDR3 covers 16 residues. The germline V and J ends were trimmed by 0 bases and 6 bases, with 18 bases remaining between them. Germline assignment: CDR1 GTSNPN and CDR2 SVGIG (reference sequence). The CDR3 spells CAWSVREGWESQPQHF. The CDR3 DNA reads as TGTGCCTGGAGTGTACGAGAGGGCTGGGAATCTCAGCCCCAGCATTTT.

This chain links TRBV12-1 with TRBJ2-7; the D call TRBD1 from the table was never checked on the DNA. TRBV12-1 is a documented pseudogene. This CDR3 contains 15 residues. Written as DNA, the CDR3 is TGTGCCAGCAGCTTTCTCGACAGCTACTCCTACGAGCAGTACTTC. It yields the protein CASSFLDSYSYEQYF.

This rearrangement joins TRBV27 to TRBJ1-5; D possibly corresponds to TRBD1 (5 bases). The CDR3 has 15 amino acids. V shed 2 bases and J shed 2 bases, with 10 bases lying between them. CDR1 MNHEY and CDR2 SMNVEV come from the germline V gene (reference sequence). In nucleotides, the CDR3 is TGTGCCAGCAGTTTAAAGGGGTTTGGCAATCAGCCCCAGCATTTT. Translating gives CASSLKGFGNQPQHF.

The chain joins TRBV4-2 to TRBJ2-1; 9 bases are a match to TRBD2. J lost 9 bases, V lost 2 bases, and 20 bases had no gene match. Germline V gene lookup returns CDR1 LGHNA and CDR2 YNFKEQ. The CDR3 has 19 residues. Here the CDR3 DNA reads TGTGCCAGCAGCCAAAAGATATTCGTCCCGGGACTAGCCTTCCCTGAGCAGTTCTTC. It yields the protein CASSQKIFVPGLAFPEQFF.

The chain uses TRBV7-9 and TRBJ1-4, with TRBD1 as a possible D gene (6 bases). This CDR3 contains 13 residues. Trimming stripped 4 bases from V and 5 bases from J, with 8 bases between. CDR1 and CDR2 (germline): SEHNR, FQNEAQ (reference sequence). The CDR3 DNA follows: TGTGCCAGCAGCTCAGGACAGAATGAAAAACTGTTTTTT. Its translation: CASSSGQNEKLFF. Together with reference TRBV7-9 and TRBJ1-4, the CDR3 gives the full variable domain: DTGVSQNPRHKITKRGQNVTFRCDPISEHNRLYWYRQTLGQGPEFLTYFQNEAQLEKSRLLSDRFSAERPKGSFSTLEIQRTEQGDSAMYLCASSSGQNEKLFFGSGTQLSVL.

This chain connects TRBV18 to TRBJ2-2, with TRBD2 matching over 8 bases. Germline values: CDR1 KGHSH, CDR2 LQKENI. This CDR3 contains 17 residues. V lost 4 bases to trimming and J lost 4 bases; unmatched junction nucleotides: 11. The CDR3 protein is CASSLKSGSWPTGELFF. CDR3 nucleotide sequence: TGTGCCAGCTCACTTAAAAGCGGGAGCTGGCCCACCGGGGAGCTGTTTTTT. Complete variable domain (other parts from reference TRBV18 and TRBJ2-2): NAGVMQNPRHLVRRRGQEARLRCSPMKGHSHVYWYRQLPEEGLKFMVYLQKENIIDESGMPKERFSAEFPKEGPSILRIQQVVRGDSAAYFCASSLKSGSWPTGELFFGEGSRLTVL.

The chain combines TRBV5-1 with TRBJ2-2, with D possibly TRBD1 on 5 matching bases. V was clipped by 1 base and J by 0 bases, with 10 bases between them. Per germline, CDR1 SGHRS and CDR2 YFSETQ. The CDR3 extends over 16 amino acids. The CDR3 region has the DNA TGCGCCAGCAGCTTGCTAGTAGGGGCGAACACCGGGGAGCTGTTTTTT. This codes for CASSLLVGANTGELFF. The full variable domain, rest sourced from reference TRBV5-1 and TRBJ2-2, is KAGVTQTPRYLIKTRGQQVTLSCSPISGHRSVSWYQQTPGQGLQFLFEYFSETQRNKGNFPGRFSGRQFSNSRSEMNVSTLELGDSALYLCASSLLVGANTGELFFGEGSRLTVL.

The gene calls are TRBV29-1 and TRBJ1-2; no clear D gene. The V gene lost 5 bases and the J gene lost 8 bases, with 15 bases spanning the gap. CDR1 is SQVTM, CDR2 ANQGSEA, per germline. The CDR3 runs to 12 residues. CDR3 DNA: TGCAGCGTTACGATGGCAGGTAAAGGCTACACCTTC. It is translated as CSVTMAGKGYTF.

The J gene is TRBJ2-1, the V gene TRBV27, with 8 bases fitting TRBD2. CDR3 size: 17 residues. CDR1 is MNHEY, CDR2 SMNVEV, per germline (reference sequence). Trimming cost V 4 bases and J 7 bases; bases outside gene matches: 15. The DNA of the CDR3 is TGTGCCAGCAGTTCAAGATGGGGGACTAGTACTATGAATGAGCAGTTCTTC. Amino acids: CASSSRWGTSTMNEQFF.

The genes are TRBV29-1 and TRBJ2-3, with D maybe TRBD1 (6 bases). V was pared by 7 bases and J by 4 bases, with 15 bases between. This CDR3 is 13 amino acids long. CDR1 is SQVTM, CDR2 ANQGSEA, per germline. CDR3 nucleotides: TGCAGCGGTAGGGCAGGGGTGGCAGATACGCAGTATTTT. It specifies CSGRAGVADTQYF.

The genes are TRBV18 and TRBJ1-1; possibly TRBD1 for D (6 bases). V was trimmed by 2 bases and J by 2 bases, leaving 21 bases between them. Germline loops: CDR1 KGHSH, CDR2 LQKENI. The CDR3 runs to 18 residues. DNA for the CDR3: TGTGCCAGCTCACCAACCCCCGCAGGGGCCCCGCTTAACACTGAAGCTTTCTTT. The encoded protein is CASSPTPAGAPLNTEAFF.

This chain joins TRBV2 and TRBJ2-3, with a possible D match to TRBD2 (5 bases). V shed 6 bases and J shed 10 bases, with 20 bases lying between them. The CDR3 contains 14 residues. Germline loops: CDR1 SNHLY, CDR2 FYNNEI. CDR3 in amino acids: CASRPTSVSVAQYF. DNA of the CDR3: TGTGCCAGCAGGCCCACTAGTGTCTCTGTCGCGCAGTATTTT.

V is TRBV5-1 and J is TRBJ2-7; a possible D gene is TRBD1 (6 bases). This CDR3 has 14 amino acids. Germline CDR1 reads SGHRS; CDR2 reads YFSETQ. V lost 6 bases, J lost 3 bases, and 16 bases lay in between. CDR3 sequence reads: CASTQGLGGYEQYF. CDR3 in DNA: TGCGCCAGCACCCAGGGTTTAGGGGGCTACGAGCAGTACTTC.

The chain carries TRBV2 and TRBJ1-2, with D unclear. The V gene lost 4 bases and the J gene lost 0 bases, with 9 bases spanning the gap. The germline V gene has CDR1 SNHLY and CDR2 FYNNEI. The CDR3 is 14 amino acids. The CDR3 is CASSGEETNYGYTF. For the CDR3, the DNA is TGTGCCAGCAGTGGGGAGGAGACTAACTATGGCTACACCTTC.

This chain uses TRBV19 with TRBJ1-1, with TRBD1 as a possible D gene (5 bases). Trimming removed 4 bases at V and 1 base at J, with 7 bases between. The length of the CDR3 is 13 residues. The germline V gene has CDR1 LNHDA and CDR2 SQIVND (reference sequence). The CDR3 DNA reads TGTGCCAGTAGTACGACAGCGAACACTGAAGCTTTCTTT. Its translation is CASSTTANTEAFF.

This rearrangement joins TRBV9 to TRBJ1-2; the D gene is possibly TRBD1 (5 bases). This CDR3 is 14 amino acids long. The V end lost 3 bases, the J end lost 2 bases, and 11 bases lay between the germline ends. Germline-derived CDR1 and CDR2 are SGDLS and YYNGEE. Here the CDR3 reads CASSETEGNYGYTF. Here the CDR3 DNA reads TGTGCCAGCAGCGAGACGGAGGGGAACTATGGCTACACCTTC.

The chain recombines TRBV2 with TRBJ2-7, with D possibly being TRBD2 (6 bases). Looked up from germline, CDR1 is SNHLY and CDR2 is FYNNEI. V was cut by 6 bases and J by 4 bases, with 16 bases left in between. CDR3 length equals 14 residues. The CDR3 nucleotides read TGTGCCAGCAGAAATTTAGGACTACCTTACGAGCAGTACTTC. Encoded protein: CASRNLGLPYEQYF.

The CDR3 loop is CASSRLVLAGRNEQFF. DNA for the CDR3: TGTGCCAGCAGCCGTTTGGTATTAGCGGGGCGCAATGAGCAGTTCTTC. The chain employs TRBV7-9 and TRBJ2-1, with TRBD2 identical over 8 bases. CDR3 length: 16 residues. Germline lookup yields CDR1 SEHNR and CDR2 FQNEAQ (reference sequence). Trimming took 5 bases from V and 6 from J; bases not matched to a gene: 12. Combining the CDR3 with reference TRBV7-9 and TRBJ2-1 gives the whole variable domain DTGVSQNPRHKITKRGQNVTFRCDPISEHNRLYWYRQTLGQGPEFLTYFQNEAQLEKSRLLSDRFSAERPKGSFSTLEIQRTEQGDSAMYLCASSRLVLAGRNEQFFGPGTRLTVL.

The chain links TRBV25-1 to TRBJ2-7; D is possibly TRBD1 (6 bases). The germline V gene has CDR1 MGHDK and CDR2 SYGVNS. V was cut by 2 bases and J by 3 bases, with 11 bases left in between. The CDR3 runs to 14 residues. The CDR3 DNA reads TGTGCCAGCAGTGAAACAGGGTACAACTACGAGCAGTACTTC. This gives the protein CASSETGYNYEQYF.

This clone has a count of ten or more. The CDR3 spells CSVSGLAGALNEQFF. CDR3 bases: TGCAGCGTGTCGGGACTAGCGGGAGCCTTGAATGAGCAGTTCTTC. The chain joins TRBV29-1 to TRBJ2-1; 14 bases are shared with TRBD2. Germline values: CDR1 SQVTM, CDR2 ANQGSEA. J gave up 7 bases and V 6 bases, and 8 bases lay outside the gene matches. The length of the CDR3 is 15 residues.

The CDR3 protein is CASRSTSGIYEQYF. The CDR3 DNA reads TGTGCCAGCAGGTCGACTAGCGGGATCTACGAGCAGTACTTC. The chain is built from TRBV28 and TRBJ2-7; TRBD2 matches 11 bases. The V gene's germline CDR1 is MDHEN and CDR2 SYDVKM. V lost 6 bases to trimming and J lost 3 bases; unmatched junction nucleotides: 4. The CDR3 runs 14 residues.

This sequence joins TRBV15 and TRBJ1-1; unclear D gene. The CDR3 has 15 amino acids. From germline, CDR1 is LNHNV and CDR2 YYDKDF (reference sequence). With 1 base removed from V and 0 bases from J, the gap between germline ends came to 9 bases. The CDR3: CATSRVASLNTEAFF. In DNA, the CDR3 is TGTGCCACCAGCAGAGTAGCCAGCTTGAACACTGAAGCTTTCTTT. Full variable domain (remainder filled in from reference TRBV15 and TRBJ1-1): DAMVIQNPRYQVTQFGKPVTLSCSQTLNHNVMYWYQQKSSQAPKLLFHYYDKDFNNEADTPDNFQSRRPNTSFCFLDIRSPGLGDTAMYLCATSRVASLNTEAFFGQGTRLTVV.

This clone showed up just a few times. The chain carries TRBV30 and TRBJ1-2, with 7 bases lining up with TRBD1. V shed 0 bases and J 4 bases; nucleotides not matched to a gene: 2. Per the germline V gene, CDR1 is GTSNPN and CDR2 is SVGIG (reference sequence). The CDR3 length is 13 residues. The chain's CDR3 is CAWSVQGTYGYTF. In nucleotides, the CDR3 is TGTGCCTGGAGTGTACAGGGGACCTATGGCTACACCTTC.

This clone was counted only a few times. The chain uses TRBV9 and TRBJ2-1; tentative D call: TRBD1 (7 bases). There are 15 residues in the CDR3. The V gene lost 4 bases and the J gene lost 5 bases, with 16 bases spanning the gap. Germline V gene sequence: CDR1 SGDLS, CDR2 YYNGEE. The CDR3 DNA follows: TGTGCCAGCAGCCCCAGGGGGGAGTCACACAATGAGCAGTTCTTC. Protein product: CASSPRGESHNEQFF.

CDR3 loop: CASSQLPGGVNSPLHF. DNA of the CDR3: TGCGCCAGCAGCCAACTCCCCGGAGGGGTTAATTCACCCCTCCACTTT. The chain employs TRBV4-3 and TRBJ1-6, with D tentatively TRBD1 (5 bases). Trimming took 2 bases from V and 6 from J, leaving 14 bases between them. The CDR3 totals 16 residues. Germline V gene sequence: CDR1 LGHNA, CDR2 YSLEER.

The chain carries TRBV29-1 and TRBJ2-1; TRBD2 matches at 8 bases. V was pared by 6 bases and J by 0 bases, with 13 bases of the junction left unmatched. The CDR3 sequence is 17 residues long. Germline assignment: CDR1 SQVTM and CDR2 ANQGSEA. CDR3 sequence: CSVLMPSGGLSYNEQFF. In DNA, the CDR3 is TGCAGCGTCTTAATGCCTTCGGGGGGGCTCTCCTACAATGAGCAGTTCTTC.

The V gene is TRBV5-8, the J gene TRBJ2-2; 11 bases map to TRBD2. Looked up from germline, CDR1 is SGHTS and CDR2 is YDEGEE. The V gene end was trimmed by 5 bases and the J gene end by 0 bases; junction bases not matched to a gene: 6. The length of the CDR3 is 17 residues. The CDR3 bases are TGTGCCAGCAGTTCCTTAGCGGGAGGGACGAACACCGGGGAGCTGTTTTTT. It is translated as CASSSLAGGTNTGELFF.

This chain uses TRBV15 with TRBJ1-1; D is perhaps TRBD1 (5 bases). The V gene lost 3 bases and the J gene lost 3 bases, with 14 bases spanning the gap. From germline, CDR1 is LNHNV and CDR2 YYDKDF (reference sequence). This CDR3 contains 15 residues. The CDR3 DNA is TGTGCCACCAGCAGGGGTGGGGCTTTAGACACTGAAGCTTTCTTT. It yields the protein CATSRGGALDTEAFF. Variable domain in full (rest from reference TRBV15 and TRBJ1-1): DAMVIQNPRYQVTQFGKPVTLSCSQTLNHNVMYWYQQKSSQAPKLLFHYYDKDFNNEADTPDNFQSRRPNTSFCFLDIRSPGLGDTAMYLCATSRGGALDTEAFFGQGTRLTVV.

This chain joins TRBV6-5 and TRBJ2-2; D is possibly TRBD2 (5 bases). The CDR3 is made up of 13 amino acids. From germline, CDR1 is MNHEY and CDR2 SVGAGI. Trimming cost V 8 bases and J 1 base, with 8 bases left between them. CDR3 coding DNA: TGTGCCAGCGGCGGGTGGAACACCGGGGAGCTGTTTTTT. It codes for CASGGWNTGELFF.